Following are 25 T cell receptor beta chains from one sample sequenced in a study of CD8 T cells in Susac syndrome. RNA totalling about 0.45 to 1 ug underwent reverse transcription with random hexamers. MiXCR, applied by TCRdb to the immunoSEQ multiplex PCR reads, yields one record per CDR3 protein. The table records approximately 210,000 distinct CDR3 sequences, about 95% of them present only once. Sequenced input: CD4+ T cells from PBMCs. Receptors originate from a human donor with Susac syndrome.

This clonotype was observed once. The chain employs TRBV30 and TRBJ1-5; D is unclear. V lost 0 bases to trimming and J lost 0 bases, with 15 bases between them. The CDR3 spans 17 residues. CDR1 is GTSNPN, CDR2 SVGIG, per germline (reference sequence). The CDR3 region has the DNA TGTGCCTGGAGTGTACGGCCAACCCCGTATAGCAATCAGCCCCAGCATTTT. It yields the protein CAWSVRPTPYSNQPQHF.

The chain uses TRBV20-1 and TRBJ2-2, with 7 bases identical to TRBD1. CDR1 and CDR2 from the germline V gene are DFQATT and SNEGSKA (reference sequence). The J segment lost 5 bases and the V segment lost 1 base, leaving 4 bases of the junction unmatched. This CDR3 has 14 amino acids. CDR3 region: CSARVAGGTGELFF. The CDR3 region has the DNA TGCAGTGCTAGAGTGGCAGGGGGAACCGGGGAGCTGTTTTTT.

The chain couples TRBV30 to TRBJ1-1; D is possibly TRBD1 (5 bases). This CDR3 comprises 12 residues. CDR1 is GTSNPN, CDR2 SVGIG, per germline (reference sequence). Trimming left V 2 bases short and J 11 bases short, with 15 bases between. CDR3 DNA sequence: TGTGCCTGGAGTCTGAGACCACCAGGGGCTTTCTTT. Amino acid sequence: CAWSLRPPGAFF.

V is TRBV20-1 and J is TRBJ2-5, with D possibly matching TRBD2 (6 bases). The CDR3 extends over 13 amino acids. Germline CDR1 is DFQATT and CDR2 is SNEGSKA (reference sequence). Trimming took 4 bases from V and 5 from J, leaving 14 bases between them. In DNA, the CDR3 is TGCAGTGCTAAGTGGGACTCAAGGGAGACCCAGTACTTC. It codes for CSAKWDSRETQYF.

The rearrangement uses TRBV5-1 and TRBJ1-2, with TRBD1 matching over 9 bases. Trimming at V came to 0 bases and at J to 6 bases, leaving 3 bases not matched to a gene. Germline assignment: CDR1 SGHRS and CDR2 YFSETQ. The CDR3 length is 14 residues. CDR3 nucleotide sequence: TGCGCCAGCAGCTTGGTAGGGGACAGGGATGGCTACACCTTC. Its translation is CASSLVGDRDGYTF.

A single count supports this clonotype. V usage is TRBV24-1 and J usage is TRBJ2-5; 11 bases agree with TRBD2. Germline V gene sequence: CDR1 KGHDR, CDR2 SFDVKD. Trimming at V came to 3 bases and at J to 3 bases, leaving 5 bases not matched to a gene. The CDR3 has 16 residues. In nucleotides, the CDR3 is TGTGCCACCAGTGATCAGACTAGCGGGGCAAAAGAGACCCAGTACTTC. It translates to CATSDQTSGAKETQYF.

The chain is built from TRBV12-3 or TRBV12-4 and TRBJ1-1; D unresolved. V was cut by 4 bases and J by 0 bases, with 15 bases left in between. This CDR3 comprises 16 residues. Written as DNA, the CDR3 is TGTGCCAGCAGTTCCCCCAGGATTCTAATGAACACTGAAGCTTTCTTT. Amino acid sequence: CASSSPRILMNTEAFF.

The chain is built from TRBV20-1 and TRBJ2-4; a possible D gene is TRBD1 (6 bases). The germline V gene encodes CDR1 DFQATT and CDR2 SNEGSKA (reference sequence). The length of the CDR3 is 15 residues. V shed 6 bases and J shed 2 bases, with 17 bases lying between them. The CDR3 here is CSAAPTRGSKNIQYF. The DNA for the CDR3 is TGCAGTGCCGCGCCCACCAGGGGCTCCAAAAACATTCAGTACTTC.

CDR3 nucleotide sequence: TGCGCCAGCAGCTTGTGGGACCAGGGAGGGGGCATTCCCTACGAGCAGTACTTC. This codes for CASSLWDQGGGIPYEQYF. The J gene is TRBJ2-7, the V gene TRBV5-1, with D perhaps given as TRBD1 or TRBD2 (7 bases each). Between the trimmed V and J ends, which lost 1 base and 2 bases, there was a span of 22 bases. CDR1 and CDR2 from the germline V gene are SGHRS and YFSETQ. This CDR3 has 18 amino acids.

The J gene is TRBJ2-5, the V gene TRBV5-4, with TRBD1 as a possible D gene (5 bases). Germline V gene sequence: CDR1 SGHNT, CDR2 YYREEE (reference sequence). V was pared by 0 bases and J by 2 bases, with 8 bases between. The CDR3 totals 14 residues. CDR3 DNA sequence: TGTGCCAGCAGCTTGGTTGACAGACAAGAGACCCAGTACTTC. This sequence encodes CASSLVDRQETQYF.

V gene TRBV7-9 combines with J gene TRBJ1-4, with no clear D. CDR3 length: 15 amino acids. The V gene lost 5 bases and the J gene lost 4 bases, with 14 bases spanning the gap. CDR1 and CDR2 from the germline V gene are SEHNR and FQNEAQ (reference sequence). CDR3 protein: CASSDPEGINEKLFF. The CDR3 DNA sequence: TGTGCCAGCAGCGACCCGGAAGGGATTAATGAAAAACTGTTTTTT.

The chain recombines TRBV7-9 with TRBJ1-4, with 7 nucleotides matching TRBD1. This CDR3 has 16 residues. The germline gives CDR1 SEHNR, CDR2 FQNEAQ (reference sequence). V lost 3 bases to trimming and J lost 8 bases; unmatched junction nucleotides: 12. The chain's CDR3 is CASSLARQGGGEKLFF. As DNA, the CDR3 is TGTGCCAGCAGCTTGGCCAGACAGGGCGGCGGGGAAAAACTGTTTTTT. Combining the CDR3 with reference TRBV7-9 and TRBJ1-4 gives the whole variable domain DTGVSQNPRHKITKRGQNVTFRCDPISEHNRLYWYRQTLGQGPEFLTYFQNEAQLEKSRLLSDRFSAERPKGSFSTLEIQRTEQGDSAMYLCASSLARQGGGEKLFFGSGTQLSVL.

This rearrangement joins TRBV2 to TRBJ2-4; TRBD2 matches 10 bases. J was trimmed by 9 bases and V by 5 bases; bases with no gene match: 10. Germline CDR1 reads SNHLY; CDR2 reads FYNNEI. CDR3 length: 15 amino acids. CDR3 nucleotides: TGTGCCAGCAGTAAATCGGGGACTAGCGTCGGCATTCAGTACTTC. Translated, it gives CASSKSGTSVGIQYF.

The rearrangement links TRBV7-2 to TRBJ1-6; D possibly corresponds to TRBD1 (5 bases). Trimming took off 3 bases at V and 10 bases at J, with 13 bases between the two ends. The length of the CDR3 is 14 residues. Per the germline V gene, CDR1 is SGHTA and CDR2 is FQGNSA. In DNA form, the CDR3 reads TGTGCCAGCAGCTTTGGCAGGGTACCCTCACCCCTCCACTTT. Residues: CASSFGRVPSPLHF.

This chain uses TRBV6-5 with TRBJ2-5; D may match TRBD1 or TRBD2 (5 bases each). Looked up from germline, CDR1 is MNHEY and CDR2 is SVGAGI. Trimming took 0 bases from V and 2 from J, leaving 13 bases between them. The length of the CDR3 is 16 residues. CDR3 amino acids: CASSYSMGDGQETQYF. CDR3 bases: TGTGCCAGCAGTTACTCGATGGGGGACGGACAAGAGACCCAGTACTTC.

V gene TRBV9 combines with J gene TRBJ1-1, with D maybe TRBD1 (6 bases). Germline lookup yields CDR1 SGDLS and CDR2 YYNGEE. The CDR3 runs 16 residues. Trimming cost V 4 bases and J 1 base, with 17 bases left between them. CDR3: CASSRHLGGSNTEAFF. CDR3 DNA sequence: TGTGCCAGCAGCCGTCACTTAGGGGGATCGAACACTGAAGCTTTCTTT.

The CDR3 sequence: CAWIRKGTDTQYF. For the CDR3, the DNA is TGTGCCTGGATCAGGAAGGGCACAGATACGCAGTATTTT. This chain connects TRBV30 to TRBJ2-3, with unresolved D. Germline V gene data show CDR1 as GTSNPN and CDR2 as SVGIG (reference sequence). Trimming pared 4 bases from V and 1 base from J, leaving 9 bases between. The CDR3 has 13 residues.

The chain links TRBV7-9 to TRBJ1-1, with D perhaps matching TRBD1 (5 bases). The CDR3 runs to 17 residues. Germline V gene data show CDR1 as SEHNR and CDR2 as FQNEAQ (reference sequence). V was shortened by 3 bases and J by 2 bases, with 19 bases between the two germline ends. This CDR3 is CASSLVRGLLRNTEAFF. CDR3 DNA: TGTGCCAGCAGCTTGGTAAGGGGCCTCCTTCGAAACACTGAAGCTTTCTTT.

The chain carries TRBV6-6 and TRBJ1-4; 7 bases fit TRBD1. The CDR3 spans 12 residues. V shed 8 bases and J 4 bases; nucleotides not matched to a gene: 1. In germline, CDR1 is MNHNY, CDR2 SVGAGI (reference sequence). DNA of the CDR3: TGTGCCAGCCGGGACAGTAATGAAAAACTGTTTTTT. Amino acid sequence: CASRDSNEKLFF.

The chain carries TRBV7-6 and TRBJ1-5; D unresolved. V lost 4 bases and J 4 bases, leaving 11 bases between the germline ends. Per germline, CDR1 SGHVS and CDR2 FNYEAQ. This CDR3 region has 14 residues. The CDR3 DNA reads TGTGCCAGCAGCTCGGGTCCTAATAATCAGCCCCAGCATTTT. It is translated as CASSSGPNNQPQHF.

This sequence joins TRBV6-1 and TRBJ2-4; 11 bases line up with TRBD2. This CDR3 is built from 18 residues. Germline assignment: CDR1 MNHNS and CDR2 SASEGT. J gave up 0 bases and V 5 bases, and 9 bases lay outside the gene matches. The DNA for the CDR3 is TGTGCCAGCAGTAAATCGTCTAGCGGGGGGATAGCCAAAAACATTCAGTACTTC. Protein: CASSKSSSGGIAKNIQYF.

V usage is TRBV28 and J usage is TRBJ2-7; the D gene is possibly TRBD1 (7 bases). The CDR3 consists of 13 residues. The germline V gene has CDR1 MDHEN and CDR2 SYDVKM. V shed 4 bases and J shed 6 bases, with 13 bases lying between them. DNA of the CDR3: TGTGCCAGCAGTTATGGAGGGGGCGGCGAGCAGTACTTC. Residues: CASSYGGGGEQYF.

The V and J genes are TRBV20-1 and TRBJ1-1; TRBD1 is a possible D gene (6 bases). Germline values: CDR1 DFQATT, CDR2 SNEGSKA (reference sequence). There are 14 residues in the CDR3. V was clipped by 5 bases and J by 5 bases, with 18 bases between them. The CDR3 protein is CSAPRGGPGTEAFF. The CDR3 bases are TGCAGTGCTCCTCGGGGGGGGCCAGGGACTGAAGCTTTCTTT.

The chain joins TRBV6-5 to TRBJ2-5, with D perhaps given as TRBD1 or TRBD2 (5 bases each). The germline V and J ends were trimmed by 5 bases and 4 bases, with 11 bases remaining between them. Per germline, CDR1 MNHEY and CDR2 SVGAGI. The CDR3 covers 13 residues. The CDR3 DNA sequence: TGTGCCAGCAGTCCTAGGGGACGAGAGACCCAGTACTTC. It translates to CASSPRGRETQYF.

This chain links TRBV19 with TRBJ1-1, with TRBD1 as a possible D gene (5 bases). The CDR3 covers 15 residues. In germline, CDR1 is LNHDA, CDR2 SQIVND (reference sequence). The V gene lost 5 bases and the J gene lost 1 base, with 14 bases spanning the gap. The CDR3 region has the DNA TGTGCCAGTAGTCAGGGACGATGGGAGAACACTGAAGCTTTCTTT. Translated: CASSQGRWENTEAFF. Filled out from reference TRBV19 and TRBJ1-1, the complete variable domain reads DGGITQSPKYLFRKEGQNVTLSCEQNLNHDAMYWYRQDPGQGLRLIYYSQIVNDFQKGDIAEGYSVSREKKESFPLTVTSAQKNPTAFYLCASSQGRWENTEAFFGQGTRLTVV.